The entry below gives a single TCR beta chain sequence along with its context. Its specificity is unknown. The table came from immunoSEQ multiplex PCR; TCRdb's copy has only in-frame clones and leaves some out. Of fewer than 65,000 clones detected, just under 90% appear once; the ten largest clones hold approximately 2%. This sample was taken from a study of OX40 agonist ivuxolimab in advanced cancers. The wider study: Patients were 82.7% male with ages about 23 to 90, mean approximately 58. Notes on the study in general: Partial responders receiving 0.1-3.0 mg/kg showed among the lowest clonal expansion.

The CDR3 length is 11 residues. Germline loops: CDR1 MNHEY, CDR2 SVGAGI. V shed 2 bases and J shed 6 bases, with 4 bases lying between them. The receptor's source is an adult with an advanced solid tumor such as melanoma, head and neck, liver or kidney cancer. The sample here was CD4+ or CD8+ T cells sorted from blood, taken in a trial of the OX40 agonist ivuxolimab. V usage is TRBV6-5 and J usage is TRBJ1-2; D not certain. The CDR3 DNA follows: TGTGCCAGCAGTTACAAAGATGGCTACACCTTC. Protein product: CASSYKDGYTF.